This T cell receptor beta chain is drawn from a study of response to subunit inactivated influenza vaccine. TCRdb re-called the RT-PCR reads with MiXCR, one entry per CDR3 protein. The table includes around 470,000 distinct CDR3 sequences, approximately 7.2% detected once. This CDR3 is 15 amino acids long. Looked up from germline, CDR1 is SEHNR and CDR2 is FQNEAQ (reference sequence). V dropped 5 bases and J dropped 3; count of bases not matched to a gene: 9. The clonotype originates from a man aged 50 to 69 who received an inactivated influenza vaccine. Source: PBMCs from blood, taken less than 30 months after vaccination. The chain employs TRBV7-9 and TRBJ2-5; the match to TRBD1 covers 7 bases. CDR3 region: CASSKQGRAEETQYF. Written as DNA, the CDR3 is TGTGCCAGCAGCAAACAGGGGCGTGCCGAAGAGACCCAGTACTTC.